These 17 T cell receptor beta chains originate from one sample sequenced in a study of response to subunit inactivated influenza vaccine. TCRdb independently ran MiXCR on the RT-PCR reads; one entry per CDR3 protein. The data hold about 800,000 distinct CDR3 sequences, with around 21% observed a single time. Sequencing used PBMCs from blood, obtained roughly 5 days after vaccination. The receptor set was obtained from a man aged 50 to 59 who received an inactivated influenza vaccine.

V is TRBV12-3 or TRBV12-4 and J is TRBJ2-1; 12 nucleotides line up with TRBD1. The junction had 9 bases not matched to a gene; V was cut back by 4 bases and J by 8 bases. The CDR3 spans 16 residues. As DNA, the CDR3 is TGTGCCAGCAGTTCTAGGGGACAGGGGGCAGGGGATGAGCAGTTCTTC. It is translated as CASSSRGQGAGDEQFF.

The chain recombines TRBV7-3 with TRBJ2-2; the D is unclear. The CDR3 runs to 15 residues. V was clipped by 4 bases and J by 5 bases, with 14 bases between them. Germline V gives CDR1 SGHTA, CDR2 FQGTGA. The DNA of the CDR3 is TGTGCCAGCAGCTCGTCGGGCGGTGGGACCGGGGAGCTGTTTTTT. Encoded protein: CASSSSGGGTGELFF.

This clonotype has more than one count but fewer than ten. The chain couples TRBV20-1 to TRBJ2-3; D not certain. The CDR3 has 12 amino acids. The V gene's germline CDR1 is DFQATT and CDR2 SNEGSKA (reference sequence). V shed 3 bases and J shed 2 bases, with 6 bases lying between them. The DNA of the CDR3 is TGCAGTGCTAGCCGCGCCACAGATACGCAGTATTTT. Residues: CSASRATDTQYF.

This chain links TRBV5-5 with TRBJ2-3; 11 bases match TRBD2. This CDR3 contains 16 residues. V was clipped by 4 bases and J by 1 base; unmatched bases: 5. Germline V lookup: CDR1 SGHKS, CDR2 YYEKEE (reference sequence). In DNA form, the CDR3 reads TGTGCCAGCAGCCCTGTAGCGGGGGGGCGCACAGATACGCAGTATTTT. Translation gives CASSPVAGGRTDTQYF.

The rearrangement joins TRBV5-1 to TRBJ2-5; unclear D gene. V lost 0 bases and J 0 bases, leaving 9 bases between the germline ends. Germline CDR1 is SGHRS and CDR2 is YFSETQ. CDR3 length equals 15 residues. CDR3 DNA sequence: TGCGCCAGCAGCTTGGGGGGAAAGTACCAAGAGACCCAGTACTTC. This encodes CASSLGGKYQETQYF.

At least ten counts were recorded for this clonotype. The rearrangement joins TRBV28 to TRBJ2-1; D unclear. This CDR3 spans 14 amino acids. CDR1 MDHEN and CDR2 SYDVKM come from the germline V gene. The germline V and J ends were trimmed by 5 bases and 4 bases, with 12 bases remaining between them. The CDR3 here is CASSLVASYNEQFF. The CDR3 DNA reads as TGTGCCAGCAGTCTGGTGGCATCATACAATGAGCAGTTCTTC. Looking up the rest from reference TRBV28 and TRBJ2-1 gives the full variable domain: DVKVTQSSRYLVKRTGEKVFLECVQDMDHENMFWYRQDPGLGLRLIYFSYDVKMKEKGDIPEGYSVSREKKERFSLILESASTNQTSMYLCASSLVASYNEQFFGPGTRLTVL.

A few counts support this clonotype. This rearrangement joins TRBV20-1 to TRBJ1-5; D gene unclear. The germline CDR1 and CDR2 sequences are DFQATT and SNEGSKA (reference sequence). The V end lost 1 base, the J end lost 2 bases, and 9 bases lay between the germline ends. This CDR3 spans 14 amino acids. The CDR3 sequence is CSARGEWGNQPQHF. CDR3 coding DNA: TGCAGTGCTAGAGGGGAGTGGGGCAATCAGCCCCAGCATTTT.

A single count supports this clonotype. The chain uses TRBV20-1 and TRBJ2-7; D is possibly TRBD2 (6 bases). Germline-derived CDR1 and CDR2 are DFQATT and SNEGSKA (reference sequence). This CDR3 comprises 12 residues. V lost 8 bases and J lost 5, with 16 bases in between. CDR3 sequence (DNA): TGCAGTCCCTTAGGCGGGATCAACGAGCAGTACTTC. Translated: CSPLGGINEQYF.

In its sample, this clonotype was seen a few times. This sequence joins TRBV20-1 and TRBJ2-7; TRBD1 matches 10 bases. The V gene's germline CDR1 is DFQATT and CDR2 SNEGSKA (reference sequence). Losses at the gene ends were 2 bases for V and 2 bases for J; bases not matched to a gene: 9. CDR3 length: 16 amino acids. The CDR3 DNA reads TGCAGTGCTAGAATTGACCCGGGACAGGGGCCCTACGAGCAGTACTTC. As protein: CSARIDPGQGPYEQYF.

This clonotype was found a few times. The chain uses TRBV28 and TRBJ1-1, with a possible D match to TRBD1 (6 bases). V was clipped by 2 bases and J by 8 bases, with 18 bases between them. Looked up from germline, CDR1 is MDHEN and CDR2 is SYDVKM. This CDR3 region has 15 residues. The CDR3 region is CASSLPAGASTEAFF. As DNA, the CDR3 is TGTGCCAGCAGTTTACCGGCGGGGGCCTCTACAGAAGCTTTCTTT. Full variable domain (outside the CDR3, taken from reference TRBV28 and TRBJ1-1): DVKVTQSSRYLVKRTGEKVFLECVQDMDHENMFWYRQDPGLGLRLIYFSYDVKMKEKGDIPEGYSVSREKKERFSLILESASTNQTSMYLCASSLPAGASTEAFFGQGTRLTVV.

A single count supports this clonotype. This chain uses TRBV7-9 with TRBJ2-3; D may be TRBD2 (5 bases). The V end was cut by 4 bases, the J end by 1 base, with 18 bases between. CDR1 is SEHNR and CDR2 is FQNEAQ in the germline V gene (reference sequence). CDR3 size: 17 residues. CDR3 nucleotides: TGTGCCAGCAGCTGGACGACCGGGATCTCTGGCACAGATACGCAGTATTTT. Its translation is CASSWTTGISGTDTQYF.

This clonotype was counted at least ten times. The gene calls are TRBV7-2 and TRBJ2-7; possible D gene TRBD2, 5 bases. V lost 1 base and J lost 0, with 10 bases in between. This CDR3 is 15 amino acids long. Germline loops: CDR1 SGHTA, CDR2 FQGNSA. The CDR3 DNA sequence: TGTGCCAGCAGCTTAGGTTGGGAGCACTCCTACGAGCAGTACTTC. Its translation: CASSLGWEHSYEQYF.

This clonotype was counted only a few times. The rearrangement uses TRBV20-1 and TRBJ1-5; 9 nucleotides line up with TRBD1. The germline V gene encodes CDR1 DFQATT and CDR2 SNEGSKA (reference sequence). The CDR3 extends over 14 amino acids. V lost 6 bases, J lost 6 bases, and 9 bases stayed unmatched. In DNA form, the CDR3 reads TGCAGTGCCCAGGCTAACAGGGGGCTTCAGCCCCAGCATTTT. It codes for CSAQANRGLQPQHF.

Many counts were recorded for this clonotype. V is TRBV7-6 and J is TRBJ2-1, with a possible D match to TRBD1 (6 bases). This CDR3 is built from 12 residues. V shed 6 bases and J shed 5 bases, with 8 bases lying between them. Germline V gene sequence: CDR1 SGHVS, CDR2 FNYEAQ. The CDR3 loop reads CASSWGHNEQFF. The CDR3 DNA follows: TGTGCCAGCAGTTGGGGGCACAATGAGCAGTTCTTC.

The chain couples TRBV4-3 to TRBJ2-7, with 8 bases that match TRBD2. The CDR3 extends over 16 amino acids. Germline trimming cut 0 bases from V and 3 bases from J; bases unmatched to any gene: 7. Per the germline V gene, CDR1 is LGHNA and CDR2 is YSLEER. The CDR3 DNA is TGCGCCAGCAGCCAAGAGCTCACTAGCGGCTACTACGAGCAGTACTTC. Translation: CASSQELTSGYYEQYF.

This sequence joins TRBV12-3 or TRBV12-4 and TRBJ1-6; D remains ambiguous. V lost 4 bases and J 8 bases, leaving 12 bases between the germline ends. The CDR3 contains 14 residues. The CDR3 DNA is TGTGCCAGCAGTTCCGGTCTTGGGGATTCACCCCTCCACTTT. Protein product: CASSSGLGDSPLHF.

This clonotype turned up a few times. The chain uses TRBV12-3 or TRBV12-4 and TRBJ2-2; D unresolved. This CDR3 has 17 amino acids. The V gene lost 5 bases and the J gene lost 0 bases, with 16 bases spanning the gap. The CDR3 DNA follows: TGTGCCAGCAGTCCCCCTGTCGGCAGTCCGAACACCGGGGAGCTGTTTTTT. Residues: CASSPPVGSPNTGELFF.